This is a list of T cell receptor beta chains from one sample in a study of T cells in Graves' hyperthyroidism and ophthalmopathy. Using its own MiXCR run on the multiplex PCR reads, TCRdb lists one record per CDR3 protein. This sample has 450,000 to 700,000 distinct CDR3 sequences, with around 45% found just once. The sample comprised peripheral blood or thyroid tissue (not recorded which). These receptors all come from an adult woman with Graves' disease, either hyperthyroidism or ophthalmopathy (not recorded which). The CDR3 runs from the conserved cysteine through the conserved F or W. Fields, in order: J gene, clone size, V gene, CDR3 protein. For some rows the clone size is stated as once, few or many, or as a class when expanded; others skip it.

j_call: TRBJ2-1; clone_size: -; v_call: TRBV20-1; cdr3_aa: CSAWGVEQFF
j_call: TRBJ2-5; clone_size: -; v_call: TRBV7-7; cdr3_aa: CASSSPFEETQYF
j_call: TRBJ2-7; clone_size: many; v_call: TRBV10-3; cdr3_aa: CATEDRSRTYEQYF
j_call: TRBJ2-6; clone_size: many; v_call: TRBV28; cdr3_aa: CASSGGSSGANVLTF
j_call: TRBJ1-2; clone_size: few; v_call: TRBV7-2; cdr3_aa: CASSLSWGADYGYTF
j_call: TRBJ1-4; clone_size: many; v_call: TRBV2; cdr3_aa: CASSVRGPEKLFF
j_call: TRBJ1-4; clone_size: -; v_call: TRBV29-1; cdr3_aa: CSVTGTNEKLFF
j_call: TRBJ1-5; clone_size: -; v_call: TRBV10-3; cdr3_aa: CAIGGHPPGNQPQHF
j_call: TRBJ2-6; clone_size: -; v_call: TRBV20-1; cdr3_aa: CSASDGAVSGANVLTF
j_call: TRBJ1-2; clone_size: many; v_call: TRBV6-5; cdr3_aa: CASCHSAGADYGYTF
j_call: TRBJ1-2; clone_size: -; v_call: TRBV9; cdr3_aa: CASSSRQGRFSGYTF
j_call: TRBJ2-7; clone_size: -; v_call: TRBV2; cdr3_aa: CASSEDSSFNYEQYF
j_call: TRBJ1-2; clone_size: many; v_call: TRBV7-9; cdr3_aa: CASSSGLLNGYTF
j_call: TRBJ2-2; clone_size: many; v_call: TRBV5-1; cdr3_aa: CASSLPQGSSGELFF
j_call: TRBJ1-1; clone_size: -; v_call: TRBV12-3/TRBV12-4; cdr3_aa: CASSWPGGDTEAFF
j_call: TRBJ2-3; clone_size: few; v_call: TRBV2; cdr3_aa: CASSEAQMTDTQYF
j_call: TRBJ2-2; clone_size: many; v_call: TRBV7-3; cdr3_aa: CASSLTQGSGELFF
j_call: TRBJ2-7; clone_size: -; v_call: TRBV10-3; cdr3_aa: CATRAGTGSYEQYF
j_call: TRBJ2-7; clone_size: few; v_call: TRBV19; cdr3_aa: CASSIPLGQGSYEQYF
j_call: TRBJ2-7; clone_size: -; v_call: TRBV2; cdr3_aa: CASSTDRAAQYF
j_call: TRBJ1-1; clone_size: many; v_call: TRBV15; cdr3_aa: CATSRYQGLGTEAFF
j_call: TRBJ2-6; clone_size: -; v_call: TRBV29-1; cdr3_aa: CSVGPPWAGTGANVLTF